This TCR beta chain was sequenced during a study of T cells in Graves' hyperthyroidism and ophthalmopathy (dated by TCRdb to about 2019). Regarding the study in general: Peripheral blood samples were taken at initial diagnosis, before any treatment was given. Thyroid tissue and blood T-cell repertoires from several Graves' hyperthyroidism patients were also compared in the study. The paper reports TCR Vbeta CDR3 sequencing of 130 to 150 peripheral blood samples: fewer than 50 ophthalmopathy, roughly 80 hyperthyroidism and about 17 progressor patients. Whether ophthalmopathy could be predicted prospectively was tested in an independent validation cohort made up of about 18 hyperthyroidism patients plus 17 patients who later progressed to ophthalmopathy. Once sampling was done, hyperthyroidism patients were given methimazole at a starting dose of 30 mg daily, whereas ophthalmopathy patients were given high-dose intravenous methylprednisolone. A discovery cohort of roughly 100 patients, about 40 with Graves' ophthalmopathy and approximately 60 with stable Graves' hyperthyroidism, was used to find distinguishing TCR V-J signatures. For training and testing, the 80 to 100 patients in the discovery cohort were randomly divided in a 7:3 ratio.

Hyperthyroidism patients were newly diagnosed, with disease duration under 2 months, and aged 18 to 65 years. Exclusion was applied to patients with uncontrolled infections, other autoimmune diseases, pregnancy or lactation. Diagnoses were established on the basis of clinical symptoms, serum thyroxine and TRAb, thyroid ultrasound, and orbital computed tomography. For progressor patients, blood was drawn at the first diagnosis of hyperthyroidism, before any ophthalmopathy symptoms had appeared. PBMCs were isolated from 10 ml of fresh peripheral blood by Ficoll-Paque density gradient centrifugation. Progressor patients were defined as those initially diagnosed with Graves' hyperthyroidism in whom ophthalmopathy developed during follow-up. Total RNA was extracted with Trizol reagent, and quality was checked on an Agilent 2100 Bioanalyzer. The germline V gene (reference sequence) yields SGHAT for CDR1 and FQDESV for CDR2. V is reduced by 4 bases and J by 1 base, leaving a spacing of 16 bases between them. Measured from the cysteine to the phenylalanine, the CDR3 is 17 residues long. Only the CDR3 region is kept as DNA, spanning 51 bases read in frame from base 1.

This clonotype came up many times. What antigen it recognizes has not been identified. No qualities accompany the bases; no much larger clone lies one base away. The TCR beta CDR3 regions were amplified from RNA transcripts. For the first round of RT-PCR on the TCR CDR3, the HTBI primer set was used together with the Qiagen OneStep RT-PCR kit. The libraries were constructed in a second round of multiplex PCR and then size-selected and purified. The libraries were sequenced on an Illumina HiSeq2000 using paired-end 100 bp reads. On the study's bioinformatics: SOAPnuke was used to process the raw data, with reads discarded if the reads contained adapters or uncalled bases, had a mean Phred below 15, or lacked an exact constant-primer or identifier match. COPE v1.2.5 was used to merge high-quality paired reads, and clonotypes were defined as unique nucleotide sequences. MiTCR v1.1 was used to align clonotypes to the IMGT TRBV, TRBD and TRBJ reference segments. The analysis included only V-J combinations with a frequency above 0.0001, which together covered 99.2% of the repertoires. The TCS score was defined as the ratio of F50 (clonal expansion) to E x V (chaos), calculated using BLOSUM62-based TCRdist between CDR3 peptides within each V-J. Welch's t-statistics and random forest reduced approximately 520 V-J features to under 15, which were used in a naive Bayes classifier (R e1071). TCRdb applied fastp at Q25 and MiXCR to the public reads, then kept only in-frame beta chains. Rows are combined by CDR3 protein, so each entry shows the most common genes and DNA. TCRdb assigned the V and J calls; the authors' analysis was not used. The sample contains hundreds of thousands of distinct CDR3 sequences, around 19% of them found a single time. The ten largest clones add up to 15% to 20% of the sample.

The full study reports these points: In cross-validation, a model built on a 13 V-J signature told ophthalmopathy apart from stable hyperthyroidism with approximately 90% sensitivity and about 81% specificity, and in testing the same model reached 80%/75%. No statistical method was used to set the sample size in advance, and investigators knew the group allocation. Blood samples also contained most of the expanded thyroid clonotypes (frequency above 0.001), which suggests that blood repertoires may reflect thyroid immune responses. In validation, the model predicted progression to ophthalmopathy a median of about 6.5 months before onset, with about 67% sensitivity and nearly 75% specificity.

Source material: blood. The chain is assembled from TRBV11-1 and TRBJ1-4; no D gene can be assigned with confidence. This clonotype originated in a woman in her fifties or sixties with Graves' hyperthyroidism that later progressed to Graves' ophthalmopathy. This receptor has the CDR3 CASSSARAAGTNEKLFF. The nucleotide sequence reads as follows: TGTGCCAGCAGCTCAGCCCGGGCCGCCGGAACTAATGAAAAACTGTTTTTT.